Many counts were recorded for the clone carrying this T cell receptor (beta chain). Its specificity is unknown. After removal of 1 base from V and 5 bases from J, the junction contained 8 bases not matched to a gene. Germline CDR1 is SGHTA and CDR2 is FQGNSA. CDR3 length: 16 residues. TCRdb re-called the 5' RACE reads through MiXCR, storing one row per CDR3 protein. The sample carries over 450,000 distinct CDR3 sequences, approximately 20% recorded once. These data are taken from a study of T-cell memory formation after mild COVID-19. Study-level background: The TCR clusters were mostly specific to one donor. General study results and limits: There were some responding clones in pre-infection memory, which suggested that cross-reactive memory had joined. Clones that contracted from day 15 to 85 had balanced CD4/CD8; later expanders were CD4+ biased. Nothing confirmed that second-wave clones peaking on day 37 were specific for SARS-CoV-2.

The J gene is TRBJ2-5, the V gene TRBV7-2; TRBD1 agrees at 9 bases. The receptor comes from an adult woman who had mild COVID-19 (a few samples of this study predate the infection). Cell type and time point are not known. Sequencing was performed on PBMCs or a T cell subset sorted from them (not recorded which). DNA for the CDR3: TGTGCCAGCAGCTTAGGCGGTACAGGGGGCCGGGAGACCCAGTACTTC. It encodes CASSLGGTGGRETQYF.